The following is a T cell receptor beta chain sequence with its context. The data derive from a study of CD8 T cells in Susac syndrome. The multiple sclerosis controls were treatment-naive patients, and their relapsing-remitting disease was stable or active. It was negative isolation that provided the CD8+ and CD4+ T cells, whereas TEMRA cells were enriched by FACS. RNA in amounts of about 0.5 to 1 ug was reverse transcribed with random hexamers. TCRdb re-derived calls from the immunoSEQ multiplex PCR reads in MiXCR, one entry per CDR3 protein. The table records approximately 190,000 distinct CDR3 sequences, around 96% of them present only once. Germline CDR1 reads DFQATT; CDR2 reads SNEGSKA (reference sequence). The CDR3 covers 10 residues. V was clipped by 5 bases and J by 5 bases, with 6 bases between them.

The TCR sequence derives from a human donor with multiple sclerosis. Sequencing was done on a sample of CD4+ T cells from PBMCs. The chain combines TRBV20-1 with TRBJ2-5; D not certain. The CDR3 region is CSAPRETQYF. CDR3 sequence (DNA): TGCAGTGCTCCCCGGGAGACCCAGTACTTC.